The 21 T cell receptor beta chains listed next were all sequenced from one sample in a study of cytomegalovirus exposure and HLA in healthy donors. This PCR relied on a set of 60 Vbeta primers and 13 Jbeta primers. Sequenced by immunoSEQ multiplex PCR; TCRdb stores in-frame clones only, minus some. This table holds tens of thousands of clones, around 78% found once. The sample was PBMCs. Receptors were obtained from a man aged 18 to 29 in good health and CMV-seropositive.

This clone showed up many times. This rearrangement joins TRBV6-1 to TRBJ1-3, with D perhaps TRBD1 (5 bases). Germline-derived CDR1 and CDR2 are MNHNS and SASEGT. V was trimmed by 4 bases and J by 1 base, leaving 11 bases between them. The CDR3 has 15 amino acids. Here the CDR3 reads CASSAIRGSGNTIYF. The CDR3 DNA reads as TGTGCCAGCAGTGCGATAAGGGGATCTGGAAACACCATATATTTT.

The chain combines TRBV7-9 with TRBJ1-1, with 9 bases fitting TRBD1. Germline trimming cut 4 bases from V and 5 bases from J; bases unmatched to any gene: 8. Germline assignment: CDR1 SEHNR and CDR2 FQNEAQ (reference sequence). The CDR3 consists of 15 residues. DNA for the CDR3: TGTGCCAGCAGCTCCGGGACAGGGCGAGCAACTGAAGCTTTCTTT. This translates into CASSSGTGRATEAFF.

The genes are TRBV6-1 and TRBJ1-1; 7 nucleotides agree with TRBD1. CDR3 length equals 13 residues. The junction had 4 bases not matched to a gene; V was cut back by 8 bases and J by 1 base. Germline lookup yields CDR1 MNHNS and CDR2 SASEGT. CDR3 sequence reads: CASLWTGNTEAFF. The CDR3 DNA reads as TGTGCCAGCCTTTGGACAGGGAACACTGAAGCTTTCTTT.

This chain joins TRBV29-1 and TRBJ2-7; 14 nucleotides agree with TRBD2. CDR1 and CDR2 from the germline V gene are SQVTM and ANQGSEA. The ends lost 1 base at V and 6 bases at J; junction bases unmatched: 5. The CDR3 contains 15 residues. For the CDR3, the DNA is TGCAGCGTTGAAGCGGGGACTAGCGGGAGATCCGAGCAGTACTTC. Its translation: CSVEAGTSGRSEQYF.

This chain links TRBV4-1 with TRBJ2-2; 11 bases match TRBD1. The J segment lost 3 bases and the V segment lost 3 bases, leaving 12 bases of the junction unmatched. CDR3 length equals 19 residues. Germline CDR1 MGHRA, CDR2 YSYEKL. CDR3 sequence: CASSHVTGTGGKDTGELFF. CDR3 sequence (DNA): TGCGCCAGCAGCCATGTAACCGGGACAGGGGGTAAGGACACCGGGGAGCTGTTTTTT.

This chain connects TRBV10-3 to TRBJ2-7; 9 positions match TRBD1. In germline, CDR1 is ENHRY, CDR2 SYGVKD. The CDR3 covers 17 residues. V shed 6 bases and J 3 bases; nucleotides not matched to a gene: 15. CDR3 residues: CAIRGGQGVFSNYEQYF. The CDR3 DNA follows: TGTGCCATCAGGGGGGGACAGGGAGTTTTCTCTAACTACGAGCAGTACTTC.

The genes are TRBV29-1 and TRBJ2-1, with 7 positions matching TRBD2. CDR3 length: 13 residues. With V trimmed by 2 bases and J by 7 bases, 5 bases remained unmatched. CDR1 SQVTM and CDR2 ANQGSEA come from the germline V gene. CDR3 in amino acids: CSVESRESNEQFF. The CDR3 coding sequence is TGCAGCGTTGAATCGCGGGAGTCGAATGAGCAGTTCTTC.

J is TRBJ1-5 and V is TRBV30; D uncertain. V was shortened by 7 bases and J by 3 bases, with 13 bases between the two germline ends. This CDR3 spans 13 amino acids. Germline assignment: CDR1 GTSNPN and CDR2 SVGIG (reference sequence). CDR3 DNA sequence: TGTGCCTACCAAGGGAGATTCAATCAGCCCCAGCATTTT. This sequence encodes CAYQGRFNQPQHF.

This clone has at least ten counts. The chain links TRBV15 to TRBJ1-1; D may be TRBD1 (5 bases). Trimming stripped 0 bases from V and 7 bases from J, with 15 bases between. The CDR3 totals 15 residues. The V gene's germline CDR1 is LNHNV and CDR2 YYDKDF (reference sequence). CDR3 DNA: TGTGCCACCAGCAGAGATAAGGGGATGACAAATGAAGCTTTCTTT. This gives the protein CATSRDKGMTNEAFF.

The chain links TRBV30 to TRBJ1-1; 7 bases map to TRBD1. Germline lookup yields CDR1 GTSNPN and CDR2 SVGIG (reference sequence). The CDR3 totals 13 residues. Trimming took 0 bases from V and 10 from J; bases not matched to a gene: 8. CDR3 sequence: CAWSVQGRYRAFF. The CDR3 nucleotides read TGTGCCTGGAGTGTACAGGGGCGGTACCGAGCTTTCTTT.

This chain uses TRBV7-9 with TRBJ1-1; a possible D gene is TRBD1 (5 bases). Germline loops: CDR1 SEHNR, CDR2 FQNEAQ (reference sequence). The V gene lost 5 bases and the J gene lost 1 base, with 11 bases spanning the gap. This CDR3 comprises 14 residues. As DNA, the CDR3 is TGTGCCAGCAGCGTCAACACAGGGAACACTGAAGCTTTCTTT. This gives the protein CASSVNTGNTEAFF.

The rearrangement joins TRBV2 to TRBJ1-4; 9 bases are shared with TRBD1. The germline CDR1 and CDR2 sequences are SNHLY and FYNNEI. The CDR3 totals 17 residues. J gave up 4 bases and V 3 bases, and 9 bases lay outside the gene matches. CDR3 residues: CASSDPGQGGGNEKLFF. The CDR3 DNA sequence: TGTGCCAGCAGTGACCCGGGACAGGGCGGTGGTAATGAAAAACTGTTTTTT.

This chain connects TRBV2 to TRBJ1-1; possible D gene TRBD1, 6 bases. Germline V gene lookup returns CDR1 SNHLY and CDR2 FYNNEI. V was shortened by 2 bases and J by 1 base, with 11 bases between the two germline ends. CDR3 size: 15 residues. This chain's CDR3 is CASSEWGRGNTEAFF. DNA for the CDR3: TGTGCCAGCAGTGAATGGGGCAGGGGGAACACTGAAGCTTTCTTT.

The chain links TRBV7-9 to TRBJ2-1; 7 nucleotides align to TRBD1. CDR3 length: 15 amino acids. Germline CDR1 and CDR2: SEHNR and FQNEAQ (reference sequence). The junction had 5 bases not matched to a gene; V was cut back by 3 bases and J by 3 bases. CDR3 region: CASSLSRQGYNEQFF. CDR3 nucleotide sequence: TGTGCCAGCAGCTTGAGCCGACAGGGCTACAATGAGCAGTTCTTC.

J is TRBJ1-1 and V is TRBV5-1; TRBD1 agrees at 9 bases. Germline CDR1 reads SGHRS; CDR2 reads YFSETQ. The V segment lost 3 bases and the J segment 5 bases; nucleotides outside the gene matches: 5. The CDR3 has 14 amino acids. Here the CDR3 reads CASSSTTGGTEAFF. CDR3 nucleotides: TGCGCCAGCAGCTCAACGACAGGGGGGACTGAAGCTTTCTTT. The whole variable domain, remainder taken from reference TRBV5-1 and TRBJ1-1, is KAGVTQTPRYLIKTRGQQVTLSCSPISGHRSVSWYQQTPGQGLQFLFEYFSETQRNKGNFPGRFSGRQFSNSRSEMNVSTLELGDSALYLCASSSTTGGTEAFFGQGTRLTVV.

This clone was detected a few times. A read error may produce the germline difference seen at one junction end. The chain couples TRBV7-7 to TRBJ2-1; 10 nucleotides match TRBD2. Germline CDR1 and CDR2: SSHAT and FNYEAQ (reference sequence). The CDR3 sequence is 15 residues long. The CDR3 reads CASSLTSGANNEQFF. The CDR3 bases are TGTGCTAGCAGCTTAACTAGCGGGGCGAACAATGAGCAGTTCTTC.

This chain uses TRBV7-9 with TRBJ1-6; TRBD1 agrees at 7 bases. CDR3 length: 15 residues. Per germline, CDR1 SEHNR and CDR2 FQNEAQ (reference sequence). V was pared by 3 bases and J by 7 bases, with 6 bases of the junction left unmatched. CDR3 region: CASSLSGQPNSPLHF. CDR3 coding DNA: TGTGCCAGCAGCTTGTCGGGACAGCCCAATTCACCCCTCCACTTT.

The chain uses TRBV28 and TRBJ1-2; possible D gene TRBD1, 6 bases. The CDR3 contains 12 residues. Germline V gene lookup returns CDR1 MDHEN and CDR2 SYDVKM. V lost 7 bases to trimming and J lost 5 bases, with 11 bases between them. As DNA, the CDR3 is TGTGCCAGCACGAGGGGGGGGTATGGCTACACCTTC. It specifies CASTRGGYGYTF.

This clone was counted a single time. The chain couples TRBV6-5 to TRBJ1-2; D might be TRBD1 (6 bases). V was trimmed by 0 bases and J by 3 bases, leaving 11 bases between them. The germline V gene encodes CDR1 MNHEY and CDR2 SVGAGI. This CDR3 is 15 amino acids long. This chain's CDR3 is CASSYSTGTHYGYTF. Here the CDR3 DNA reads TGTGCCAGCAGTTACTCCACCGGGACACACTATGGCTACACCTTC.

The chain links TRBV6-5 to TRBJ1-2; D remains ambiguous. Germline-derived CDR1 and CDR2 are MNHEY and SVGAGI. The germline V and J ends were trimmed by 2 bases and 6 bases, with 10 bases remaining between them. The CDR3 runs 13 residues. The CDR3 loop is CASSYRQVHGYTF. The CDR3, as DNA: TGTGCCAGCAGTTACCGCCAGGTCCATGGCTACACCTTC.

V is TRBV5-1 and J is TRBJ1-1; no reliable D call. Germline V CDR1 and CDR2: SGHRS, YFSETQ. CDR3 size: 13 residues. V lost 5 bases and J lost 3, with 11 bases in between. The CDR3 DNA follows: TGCGCCAGCAGGTCGGAGGTCGACACTGAAGCTTTCTTT. Protein: CASRSEVDTEAFF.